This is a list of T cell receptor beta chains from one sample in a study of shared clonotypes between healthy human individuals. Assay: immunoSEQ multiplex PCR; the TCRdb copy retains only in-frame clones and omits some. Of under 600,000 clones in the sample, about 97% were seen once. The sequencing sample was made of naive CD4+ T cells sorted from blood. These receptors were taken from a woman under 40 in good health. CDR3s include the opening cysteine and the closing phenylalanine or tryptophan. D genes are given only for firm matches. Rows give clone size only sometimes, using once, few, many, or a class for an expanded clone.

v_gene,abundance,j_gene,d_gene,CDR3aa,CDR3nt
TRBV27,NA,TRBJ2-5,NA,CASSSIAEETQYF,TGTGCCAGCAGTTCCATAGCGGAAGAGACCCAGTACTTC
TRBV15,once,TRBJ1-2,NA,CATSRLGHDGSNYGYTF,TGTGCCACCAGCAGACTCGGCCACGACGGTAGTAACTATGGCTACACCTTC
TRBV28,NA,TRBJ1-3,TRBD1,CASKGTGTGNTIYF,TGTGCCAGCAAAGGGACAGGGACTGGAAACACCATATATTTT
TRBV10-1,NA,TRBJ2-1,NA,CASSESWGERYNEQFF,TGCGCCAGCAGTGAGTCGTGGGGAGAAAGGTACAATGAGCAGTTCTTC
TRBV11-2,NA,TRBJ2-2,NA,CASSRGSYTGELFF,TGTGCCAGCAGCAGGGGTTCGTACACCGGGGAGCTGTTTTTT
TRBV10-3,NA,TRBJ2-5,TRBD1,CAISETGQYQETQYF,TGTGCCATCAGTGAGACGGGACAGTACCAAGAGACCCAGTACTTC
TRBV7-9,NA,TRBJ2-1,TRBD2,CASRGTRVRNEQFF,TGTGCCAGCCGAGGGACTAGGGTGCGCAATGAGCAGTTCTTC
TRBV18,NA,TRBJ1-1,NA,CASSPVLGTEAFF,TGTGCCAGCTCACCCGTCCTAGGGACTGAAGCTTTCTTT
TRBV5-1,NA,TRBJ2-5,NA,CASSLAVLGETQYF,TGCGCCAGCAGCTTGGCCGTTTTAGGGGAGACCCAGTACTTC
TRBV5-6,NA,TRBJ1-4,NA,CASSLMDEKLFF,TGTGCCAGCAGCCTCATGGATGAAAAACTGTTTTTT
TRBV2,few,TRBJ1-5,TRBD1,CASSDRPTGDQPQHF,TGTGCCAGCAGTGACAGACCCACAGGGGATCAGCCCCAGCATTTT
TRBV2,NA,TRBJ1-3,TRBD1,CASRATGVGNTIYF,TGTGCCAGCAGGGCGACAGGGGTCGGAAACACCATATATTTT
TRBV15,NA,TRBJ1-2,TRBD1,CATRGQGALSDGYTF,TGTGCCACCAGGGGACAGGGGGCTTTAAGCGATGGCTACACCTTC
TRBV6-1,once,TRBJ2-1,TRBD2,CASSEHRLAGVTTYNEQFF,TGTGCCAGCAGTGAACATAGGCTAGCGGGAGTTACGACCTACAATGAGCAGTTCTTC
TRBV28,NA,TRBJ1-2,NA,CASSPTGTANYGYTF,TGTGCCAGCAGTCCTACAGGCACAGCTAACTATGGCTACACCTTC
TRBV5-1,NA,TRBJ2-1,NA,CASSLEGSYNEQFF,TGCGCCAGCAGCTTGGAGGGCAGCTACAATGAGCAGTTCTTC
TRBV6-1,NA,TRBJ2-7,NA,CASSVIPTPNYEQYF,TGTGCCAGCAGTGTAATCCCGACTCCAAACTACGAGCAGTACTTC
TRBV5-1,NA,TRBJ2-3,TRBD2,CASRTSGRANTQYF,TGCGCCAGCCGGACTAGCGGGAGGGCTAATACGCAGTATTTT
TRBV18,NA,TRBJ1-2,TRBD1,CASSPQDRGLQRGYTF,TGTGCCAGCTCACCTCAGGACAGGGGGCTTCAGAGAGGCTACACCTTC
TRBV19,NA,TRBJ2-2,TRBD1,CASSADRVNTGELFF,TGTGCCAGTAGTGCCGACAGGGTGAACACCGGGGAGCTGTTTTTT
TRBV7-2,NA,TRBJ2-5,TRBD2,CASSLALAGETQYF,TGTGCCAGCAGCTTAGCACTAGCGGGGGAGACCCAGTACTTC
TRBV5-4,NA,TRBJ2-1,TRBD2,CASSSRLAGGRLEQFF,TGTGCCAGCAGCTCGAGACTAGCGGGAGGGCGGCTTGAGCAGTTCTTC
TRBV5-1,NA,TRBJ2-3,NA,CASSPPTGTSTDTQYF,TGCGCCAGCAGCCCGCCTACCGGGACTAGCACAGATACGCAGTATTTT
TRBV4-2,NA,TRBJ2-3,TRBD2,CASSQASSGGSTDTQYF,TGTGCCAGCAGCCAAGCCAGTAGCGGGGGGAGCACAGATACGCAGTATTTT
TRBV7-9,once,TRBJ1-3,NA,CASSLTGTSSGNTIYF,TGTGCCAGCAGCTTAACAGGCACGAGCTCTGGAAACACCATATATTTT
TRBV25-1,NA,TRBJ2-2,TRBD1,CASSVNRGSGTGELFF,TGTGCCAGCAGTGTAAACAGGGGGTCGGGCACCGGGGAGCTGTTTTTT
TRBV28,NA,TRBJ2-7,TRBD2,CASETAGGPYEQYF,TGTGCCAGCGAAACAGCGGGAGGACCCTACGAGCAGTACTTC
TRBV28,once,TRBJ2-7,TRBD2,CASSEQAGWEQYF,TGTGCCAGCAGTGAACAAGCGGGATGGGAGCAGTACTTC
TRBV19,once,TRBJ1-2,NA,CASSTSRGRVNYNYGYTF,TGTGCCAGTAGCACCTCCCGGGGCAGGGTGAATTATAACTATGGCTACACCTTC
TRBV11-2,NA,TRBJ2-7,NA,CASSSPAPSYEQYF,TGTGCCAGCAGCTCCCCCGCTCCTTCCTACGAGCAGTACTTC
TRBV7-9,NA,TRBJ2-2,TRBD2,CASSLGTSGNTGELFF,TGTGCCAGCAGCCTGGGGACTAGCGGAAACACCGGGGAGCTGTTTTTT
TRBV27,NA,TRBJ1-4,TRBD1,CASSLSSTGGGGKLFF,TGTGCCAGCAGTTTAAGTTCGACAGGGGGAGGAGGAAAACTGTTTTTT